This T cell receptor (beta chain) derives from a study of shared clonotypes between healthy human individuals. Study-wide results and caveats: Naive subsets, compared against memory subsets, generally had larger estimated richness values.

Genomic DNA from each subset was divided evenly over several immunoSEQ plates. Data came from immunoSEQ multiplex PCR; TCRdb stores just in-frame clones and leaves some out. The table includes over a million clones, around 82% detected once. The J segment lost 7 bases and the V segment lost 3 bases, leaving 7 bases of the junction unmatched. Germline V gene sequence: CDR1 MNHEY, CDR2 SMNVEV (reference sequence). The length of the CDR3 is 15 residues. In the case of this clone: The target antigen is unknown.

The sequencing input was memory CD4+ T cells from PBMCs. Subset described: CD45RA-negative fraction. The sequence derives from a man aged 18 to 30 in good health. Some clones in this sample may be carry-over from other donors' samples. This chain links TRBV27 with TRBJ2-1, with 9 positions matching TRBD2. The CDR3 coding sequence is TGTGCCAGCAGTTTTAATGGACTAGCGCGTAATGAGCAGTTCTTC. This sequence encodes CASSFNGLARNEQFF.